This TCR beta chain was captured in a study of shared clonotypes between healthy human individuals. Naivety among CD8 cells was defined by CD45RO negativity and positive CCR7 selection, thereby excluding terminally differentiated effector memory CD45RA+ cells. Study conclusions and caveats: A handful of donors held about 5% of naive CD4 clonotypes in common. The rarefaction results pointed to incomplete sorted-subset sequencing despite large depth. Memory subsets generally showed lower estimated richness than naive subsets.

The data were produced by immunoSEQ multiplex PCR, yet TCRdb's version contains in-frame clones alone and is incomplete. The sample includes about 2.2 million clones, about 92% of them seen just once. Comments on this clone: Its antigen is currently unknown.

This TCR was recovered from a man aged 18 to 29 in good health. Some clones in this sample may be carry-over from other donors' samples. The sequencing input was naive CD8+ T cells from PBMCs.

The CDR3, as DNA: TGTGCCAGCAGTGTGATGGCGGGATGGGGGAGCTCTGGGGCCAACGTCCTGACTTTC. This codes for CASSVMAGWGSSGANVLTF. The chain employs TRBV6-1 and TRBJ2-6; D might be TRBD2 (6 bases). The length of the CDR3 is 19 residues. Germline CDR1 reads MNHNS; CDR2 reads SASEGT. The ends were cut back, 4 bases at V and 0 bases at J, with 19 bases in the middle.